A single sample gave rise to the 18 T cell receptor beta chains below, sequenced in a study of identical twins. TCRdb re-analysed the 5' RACE reads in MiXCR, keeping a single row per CDR3 protein. This sample has approximately 630,000 distinct CDR3 sequences, with under 8.5% found just once. The sample also formed part of further work on yellow fever vaccine responses in identical twins.

Specimen: PBMCs. Receptor source: a woman younger than 30 in good health.

The gene calls are TRBV11-2 and TRBJ2-4; D ambiguous. This CDR3 region has 13 residues. Trimming took off 2 bases at V and 6 bases at J, with 8 bases between the two ends. CDR1 and CDR2 from the germline V gene are SGHAT and FQNNGV. CDR3 DNA sequence: TGTGCCAGCAGCTTATTTCGTAGAAACATTCAGTACTTC. The encoded protein is CASSLFRRNIQYF.

The chain is built from TRBV7-2 and TRBJ1-2; a possible D gene is TRBD1 (5 bases). This CDR3 spans 14 amino acids. V was pared by 5 bases and J by 3 bases, with 13 bases between. Germline V gives CDR1 SGHTA, CDR2 FQGNSA. The DNA for the CDR3 is TGTGCCAGCAGCCCAGGGACGGCCGACTATGGCTACACCTTC. This sequence encodes CASSPGTADYGYTF.

This clonotype has just a few counts. The rearrangement joins TRBV12-3 or TRBV12-4 to TRBJ2-2, with D perhaps assigned TRBD1 or TRBD2 (6 bases each). The CDR3 covers 16 residues. Trimming took off 6 bases at V and 3 bases at J, with 17 bases between the two ends. CDR3 in amino acids: CASSPPGDSHTGELFF. In nucleotides, the CDR3 is TGTGCCAGCAGCCCACCAGGGGACTCTCACACCGGGGAGCTGTTTTTT.

This clonotype was picked up a small number of times. The chain employs TRBV7-8 and TRBJ1-2; no clear D. Between the trimmed V and J ends, which lost 4 bases and 8 bases, there was a span of 14 bases. The germline gives CDR1 SGHVS, CDR2 FQNEAQ. The CDR3 is 13 residues long. In DNA form, the CDR3 reads TGTGCCAGCAGCTCCGTGTCCGGGTACGGCTACACCTTC. The encoded protein is CASSSVSGYGYTF.

This clonotype occurred a few times. The chain carries TRBV3-1 and TRBJ1-2; TRBD1 aligns across 12 bases. J lost 0 bases, V lost 6 bases, and 8 bases had no gene match. The CDR3 is 17 amino acids. Germline V lookup: CDR1 LGHDT, CDR2 YNNKEL (reference sequence). CDR3 DNA sequence: TGTGCCAGCAGGAAGGGACAGGGGGCGCTTGCTAACTATGGCTACACCTTC. It translates to CASRKGQGALANYGYTF.

The rearrangement joins TRBV6-1 to TRBJ1-4, with D maybe TRBD1 (5 bases). V was cut by 2 bases and J by 1 base, with 8 bases left in between. Germline V gene lookup returns CDR1 MNHNS and CDR2 SASEGT. The CDR3 sequence is 15 residues long. In DNA form, the CDR3 reads TGTGCCAGCAGTGAAATGGGGGTAACTAATGAAAAACTGTTTTTT. Its translation: CASSEMGVTNEKLFF.

The chain is built from TRBV20-1 and TRBJ2-1; no definite D call. CDR1 is DFQATT, CDR2 SNEGSKA, per germline (reference sequence). V lost 2 bases and J lost 3, with 8 bases in between. The CDR3 extends over 13 amino acids. CDR3 amino acids: CSARQSDYNEQFF. CDR3 bases: TGCAGTGCTAGACAGAGCGACTACAATGAGCAGTTCTTC.

This clonotype was detected ten times or more. The V gene is TRBV5-1, the J gene TRBJ1-5, with TRBD1 matching 9 bases. CDR1 and CDR2 from the germline V gene are SGHRS and YFSETQ. The CDR3 is 15 amino acids. The V gene end was trimmed by 4 bases and the J gene end by 6 bases; junction bases not matched to a gene: 8. As DNA, the CDR3 is TGCGCCAGCAGCCCCTCCGGGACAGGGTCTCAGCCCCAGCATTTT. Translated: CASSPSGTGSQPQHF.

This clonotype was seen a few times. The rearrangement joins TRBV28 to TRBJ1-5; maybe TRBD1 (6 bases). The CDR3 spans 16 residues. CDR1 is MDHEN and CDR2 is SYDVKM in the germline V gene. V was trimmed by 2 bases and J by 0 bases, leaving 11 bases between them. CDR3 in amino acids: CASSLTGRGSNQPQHF. The DNA for the CDR3 is TGTGCCAGCAGTTTAACGGGCAGGGGTAGCAATCAGCCCCAGCATTTT. The variable domain in full, with the rest retrieved from reference TRBV28 and TRBJ1-5, is DVKVTQSSRYLVKRTGEKVFLECVQDMDHENMFWYRQDPGLGLRLIYFSYDVKMKEKGDIPEGYSVSREKKERFSLILESASTNQTSMYLCASSLTGRGSNQPQHFGDGTRLSIL.

This clonotype has a count of ten or more. This chain uses TRBV3-1 with TRBJ1-1; unclear D gene. The CDR3 extends over 14 amino acids. Germline CDR1 and CDR2: LGHDT and YNNKEL (reference sequence). The V gene lost 3 bases and the J gene lost 0 bases, with 8 bases spanning the gap. The CDR3 bases are TGTGCCAGCAGCCAGCGACCCATGAACACTGAAGCTTTCTTT. Translating gives CASSQRPMNTEAFF.

This clonotype has more than one count but fewer than ten. The chain links TRBV15 to TRBJ2-3; 9 positions agree with TRBD2. The germline V gene has CDR1 LNHNV and CDR2 YYDKDF (reference sequence). This CDR3 is 15 amino acids long. Trimming cost V 1 base and J 1 base; bases outside gene matches: 0. The CDR3 region is CATSRGLAGTDTQYF. CDR3 in DNA: TGTGCCACCAGCAGAGGACTAGCGGGCACAGATACGCAGTATTTT.

This clonotype has more than one count but fewer than ten. The genes are TRBV3-1 and TRBJ2-7, with 9 nucleotides matching TRBD1. V shed 1 base and J 8 bases; nucleotides not matched to a gene: 3. Germline values: CDR1 LGHDT, CDR2 YNNKEL (reference sequence). The CDR3 loop spans 13 amino acids. Here the CDR3 reads CASSQGDRVQQYV. The DNA for the CDR3 is TGTGCCAGCAGCCAAGGGGACAGGGTCCAGCAGTACGTC.

Ten or more counts support this clonotype. CDR3 coding DNA: TGCGCCAGCAGCTTGGAGCCCTCATTCTTTGGGGCCAACGTCCTGACTTTC. It codes for CASSLEPSFFGANVLTF. The chain joins TRBV5-1 to TRBJ2-6; no definite D call. V lost 0 bases to trimming and J lost 3 bases, with 13 bases between them. The V gene's germline CDR1 is SGHRS and CDR2 YFSETQ. The length of the CDR3 is 17 residues.

This clonotype was seen more than once but under ten times. The rearrangement uses TRBV20-1 and TRBJ2-5; D ambiguous. The CDR3 extends over 13 amino acids. V was shortened by 7 bases and J by 5 bases, with 17 bases between the two germline ends. CDR1 and CDR2 from the germline V gene are DFQATT and SNEGSKA (reference sequence). The CDR3 sequence: CSVPYITSETQYF. The CDR3 DNA reads as TGCAGTGTCCCTTATATAACCTCGGAGACCCAGTACTTC.

This clonotype turned up a few times. This clone may be a read error of a much larger clone one base away. The chain links TRBV9 to TRBJ2-1, with 12 nucleotides matching TRBD2. The CDR3 loop spans 15 amino acids. Germline values: CDR1 SGDLS, CDR2 YYNGEE. J gave up 2 bases and V 3 bases, and 0 bases lay outside the gene matches. For the CDR3, the DNA is TGTGCCAGCAGCGCTAGCGGGGGGGCCTACAATGAGCAGTTCTTC. Protein: CASSASGGAYNEQFF.

There are a few counts of this clonotype. This chain links TRBV5-1 with TRBJ2-2, with D perhaps matching TRBD1 (5 bases). CDR3 length: 16 amino acids. The germline V and J ends were trimmed by 0 bases and 5 bases, with 14 bases remaining between them. CDR1 is SGHRS and CDR2 is YFSETQ in the germline V gene. The CDR3 here is CASSLGSQGGTGELFF. As DNA, the CDR3 is TGCGCCAGCAGCTTGGGAAGCCAGGGTGGAACCGGGGAGCTGTTTTTT.

In its sample, this clonotype was seen a few times. This chain joins TRBV4-1 and TRBJ1-6, with a weak D call TRBD1 (5 bases). V lost 0 bases and J 5 bases, leaving 14 bases between the germline ends. CDR3 length: 17 residues. Germline CDR1 is MGHRA and CDR2 is YSYEKL. In DNA form, the CDR3 reads TGCGCCAGCAGCCAAGATGGGGCGAGGGCCGATAATTCACCCCTCCACTTT. Translation gives CASSQDGARADNSPLHF.

This clonotype was recorded at least ten times. The V call is TRBV7-8, the J call TRBJ2-5; D is unresolved. This CDR3 spans 13 amino acids. Trimming left V 2 bases short and J 5 bases short, with 9 bases between. The germline gives CDR1 SGHVS, CDR2 FQNEAQ. The CDR3 DNA sequence: TGTGCCAGCAGCTTAATGGTGGGGGAGACCCAGTACTTC. Residues: CASSLMVGETQYF.